A selection of T cell receptor beta chains follows, all from one sample in a study of OX40 agonist ivuxolimab in advanced cancers. Produced via immunoSEQ multiplex PCR; TCRdb's table is partial and in-frame only. The sample consists of about 80,000 clones, 80% to 90% of them appearing once. The specimen was CD4+ or CD8+ T cells sorted from blood, collected in a trial of the OX40 agonist ivuxolimab. All receptors derive from an adult with an advanced solid tumor such as melanoma, head and neck, liver or kidney cancer. Both conserved end residues are part of each CDR3. Fields, in order: CDR3 protein, CDR3 DNA, V gene, J gene, D gene, clone size. The D gene is left open where the match is weak. Size tells how often a clone was seen (once, few, many) or the class of an expanded clone, and some rows leave it out.

CDR3: CASSLALGGQETQYF
DNA: TGTGCCAGCAGCTTGGCCTTGGGAGGGCAAGAGACCCAGTACTTC
V: TRBV5-4
J: TRBJ2-5
D: TRBD2
size: .

CDR3: CSVEGVAYEQYF
DNA: TGCAGCGTTGAAGGAGTCGCCTACGAGCAGTACTTC
V: TRBV29-1
J: TRBJ2-7
D: .
size: .

CDR3: CASSSLAGGQRDTQYF
DNA: TGTGCCAGCAGTTCCCTAGCGGGGGGCCAGAGAGATACGCAGTATTTT
V: TRBV27
J: TRBJ2-3
D: TRBD2
size: .

CDR3: CASSQDLPGGNSPLHF
DNA: TGCGCCAGCAGCCAAGATTTACCAGGGGGGAATTCACCCCTCCACTTT
V: TRBV4-3
J: TRBJ1-6
D: TRBD1
size: .

CDR3: CASSMGLVGKTQYF
DNA: TGTGCCAGTAGTATGGGACTAGTAGGAAAGACGCAGTATTTT
V: TRBV19
J: TRBJ2-3
D: TRBD2
size: .

CDR3: CASSEAGTGGASGYTF
DNA: TGTGCCAGCAGTGAAGCGGGGACAGGGGGCGCGAGTGGCTACACCTTC
V: TRBV6-1
J: TRBJ1-2
D: TRBD1
size: .

CDR3: CASTSERGTGELFF
DNA: TGTGCCAGCACCAGCGAAAGGGGCACCGGGGAGCTGTTTTTT
V: TRBV6-1
J: TRBJ2-2
D: .
size: .

CDR3: CASSEAPFGTGDEQYF
DNA: TGTGCCAGCAGTGAAGCGCCCTTCGGGACAGGGGATGAGCAGTACTTC
V: TRBV6-1
J: TRBJ2-7
D: TRBD1
size: .

CDR3: CASSNTGLETQYF
DNA: TGTGCCAGCAGCAACACAGGGTTGGAGACCCAGTACTTC
V: TRBV7-7
J: TRBJ2-5
D: .
size: .

CDR3: CASGTGGLGSGYTF
DNA: TGTGCCAGCGGTACCGGAGGGTTGGGAAGCGGCTACACCTTC
V: TRBV27
J: TRBJ1-2
D: .
size: few

CDR3: CASSSLAQNTGELFF
DNA: TGTGCCAGCAGCTCCTTAGCGCAGAACACCGGGGAGCTGTTTTTT
V: TRBV7-2
J: TRBJ2-2
D: .
size: .

CDR3: CASSPPGHQNTEAFF
DNA: TGTGCCAGCTCACCCCCGGGACACCAGAACACTGAAGCTTTCTTT
V: TRBV18
J: TRBJ1-1
D: .
size: .

CDR3: CATSRPSTASYEQYF
DNA: TGTGCCACCAGCAGACCTTCGACAGCCTCCTACGAGCAGTACTTC
V: TRBV15
J: TRBJ2-7
D: .
size: .

CDR3: CASTLWGVREKLFF
DNA: TGTGCCAGCACCCTATGGGGGGTGCGAGAAAAACTGTTTTTT
V: TRBV6-1
J: TRBJ1-4
D: .
size: .

CDR3: CASSLSSGRINSPLHF
DNA: TGTGCCAGCAGTTTATCATCGGGACGGATAAATTCACCCCTCCACTTT
V: TRBV27
J: TRBJ1-6
D: .
size: .

CDR3: CAIREGDYSPLHF
DNA: TGTGCCATCAGGGAGGGGGATTATTCACCCCTCCACTTT
V: TRBV10-3
J: TRBJ1-6
D: .
size: .

CDR3: CATKGRGGPTDTQYF
DNA: TGTGCCACCAAGGGCCGGGGGGGACCCACAGATACGCAGTATTTT
V: TRBV7-9
J: TRBJ2-3
D: TRBD2
size: .